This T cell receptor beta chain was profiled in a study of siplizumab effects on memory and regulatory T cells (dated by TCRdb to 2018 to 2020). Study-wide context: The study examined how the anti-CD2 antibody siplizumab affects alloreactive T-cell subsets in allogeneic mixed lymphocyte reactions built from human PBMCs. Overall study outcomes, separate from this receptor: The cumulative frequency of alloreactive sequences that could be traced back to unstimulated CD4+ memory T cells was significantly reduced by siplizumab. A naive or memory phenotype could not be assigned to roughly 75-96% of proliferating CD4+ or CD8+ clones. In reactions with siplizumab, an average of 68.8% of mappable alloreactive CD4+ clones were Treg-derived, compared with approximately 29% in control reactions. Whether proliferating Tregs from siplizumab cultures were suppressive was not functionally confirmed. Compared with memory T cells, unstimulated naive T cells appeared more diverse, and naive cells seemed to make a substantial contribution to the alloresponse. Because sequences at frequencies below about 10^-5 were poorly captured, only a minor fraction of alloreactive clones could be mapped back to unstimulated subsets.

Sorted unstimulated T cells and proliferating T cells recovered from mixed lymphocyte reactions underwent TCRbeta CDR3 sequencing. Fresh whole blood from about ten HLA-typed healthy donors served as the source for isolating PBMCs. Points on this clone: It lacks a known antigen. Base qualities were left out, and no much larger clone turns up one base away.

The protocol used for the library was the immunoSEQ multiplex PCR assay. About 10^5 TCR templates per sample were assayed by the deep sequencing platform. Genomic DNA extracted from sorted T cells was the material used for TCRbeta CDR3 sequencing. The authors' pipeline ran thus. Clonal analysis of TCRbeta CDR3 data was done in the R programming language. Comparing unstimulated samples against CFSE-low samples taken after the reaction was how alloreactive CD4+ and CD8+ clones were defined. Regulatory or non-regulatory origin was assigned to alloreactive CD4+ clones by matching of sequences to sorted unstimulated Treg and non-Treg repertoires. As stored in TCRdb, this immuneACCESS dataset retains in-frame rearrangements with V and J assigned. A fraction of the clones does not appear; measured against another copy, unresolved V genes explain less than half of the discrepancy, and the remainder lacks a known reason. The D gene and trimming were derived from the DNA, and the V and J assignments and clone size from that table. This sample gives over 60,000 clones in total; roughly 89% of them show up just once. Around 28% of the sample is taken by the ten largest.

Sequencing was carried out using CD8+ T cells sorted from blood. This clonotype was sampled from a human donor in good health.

The nucleotide sequence reads TGTGCCAGCAGCTTAGGGGCGGTCGGGGAGCTGTTTTTT. This yields the protein CASSLGAVGELFF. In this chain, TRBV7-9 is recombined with TRBJ2-2; too little of a D gene remains to name it. The CDR3 measures 13 amino acids from cysteine to phenylalanine. This entry keeps only the CDR3 DNA: 39 bases, framed from base 1. Trimming at the junction amounts to 1 base on V and 7 bases on J, and the germline ends lie 7 bases apart. CDR1 and CDR2 are read off the germline V gene (reference sequence) as SEHNR and FQNEAQ.